This T cell receptor (beta chain) was recorded in a study of T cells after yellow fever vaccination. Study overall: Each low-cell-number fraction was prepared by means of SMART-Seq v4 Ultra Low Input.

As TCR cDNA was made by 5'RACE template switching, a universal primer site and UMIs were added. TCRdb ran MiXCR on the 5' RACE reads and lists one entry per CDR3 protein. The profile shows fewer than 450,000 distinct CDR3 sequences, 8.1% of them singletons. Points from the study as a whole: Most clones from primary vaccination were detected again post-booster (roughly 96% CD4, about 85% CD8).

A note on this clonotype: What it recognizes is unknown.

Germline V CDR1 and CDR2: SNHLY, FYNNEI. The ends were cut back, 4 bases at V and 4 bases at J, with 10 bases in the middle. This CDR3 spans 13 amino acids. The receptor comes from a man aged 18-30 years who received the YFV17D yellow fever vaccine. The material sequenced was PBMCs, taken approximately 40 days after the first yellow fever vaccination. The chain employs TRBV2 and TRBJ2-5; D gene unclear. The CDR3 spells CASSVRVSETQYF. The CDR3 DNA is TGTGCCAGCAGTGTTCGGGTTTCAGAGACCCAGTACTTC.